Presented here are 13 T cell receptor beta chains from one specimen sequenced in a study of OX40 agonist ivuxolimab in advanced cancers. The data were produced by immunoSEQ multiplex PCR, yet TCRdb's version contains in-frame clones alone and is incomplete. Of 65,000 to 95,000 clones listed, almost 90% are singletons. Sample: CD4+ or CD8+ T cells sorted from blood, taken in a trial of the OX40 agonist ivuxolimab. The receptors originated from an adult with an advanced solid tumor such as melanoma, head and neck, liver or kidney cancer.

V usage is TRBV5-1 and J usage is TRBJ1-5; D gene unclear. Germline V lookup: CDR1 SGHRS, CDR2 YFSETQ. The CDR3 totals 15 residues. V was shortened by 4 bases and J by 2 bases, with 13 bases between the two germline ends. The DNA of the CDR3 is TGCGCCAGCAGCCCCGGCGAAAGCGGCAATCAGCCCCAGCATTTT. This codes for CASSPGESGNQPQHF.

The rearrangement joins TRBV4-2 to TRBJ1-4; maybe TRBD1 (5 bases). The CDR3 has 15 residues. Deletions cut 3 bases from V and 6 bases from J, with 14 bases between. Germline CDR1 LGHNA, CDR2 YNFKEQ. The DNA for the CDR3 is TGTGCCAGCAGCCAGAGCGGGGCGTCAGATGAAAAACTGTTTTTT. Amino acids: CASSQSGASDEKLFF.

The rearrangement links TRBV19 to TRBJ1-2; possibly TRBD1 for D (5 bases). V was shortened by 7 bases and J by 8 bases, with 23 bases between the two germline ends. The CDR3 loop spans 15 amino acids. Germline V gene sequence: CDR1 LNHDA, CDR2 SQIVND (reference sequence). CDR3 loop: CASTGRQEGRPGYTF. CDR3 bases: TGTGCCAGTACCGGGAGACAAGAGGGGCGACCGGGCTACACCTTC.

The chain couples TRBV7-9 to TRBJ2-7, with D perhaps matching TRBD1 (5 bases). The CDR3 runs to 15 residues. The V end was cut by 6 bases, the J end by 0 bases, with 15 bases between. CDR1 and CDR2 from the germline V gene are SEHNR and FQNEAQ (reference sequence). CDR3 nucleotides: TGTGCCAGCAGACCACAGGTTGGGGCCTCCTACGAGCAGTACTTC. Residues: CASRPQVGASYEQYF.

This rearrangement joins TRBV5-8 to TRBJ1-1; D not certain. The CDR3 is made up of 14 amino acids. Trimming cost V 7 bases and J 3 bases, with 16 bases left between them. Germline assignment: CDR1 SGHTS and CDR2 YDEGEE. The CDR3 sequence: CASEHRGSYTEAFF. The CDR3, as DNA: TGTGCCAGCGAACACAGAGGATCGTACACTGAAGCTTTCTTT. The full variable domain, completed using reference TRBV5-8 and TRBJ1-1, is EAGVTQSPTHLIKTRGQQATLRCSPISGHTSVYWYQQALGLGLQFLLWYDEGEERNRGNFPPRFSGRQFPNYSSELNVNALELEDSALYLCASEHRGSYTEAFFGQGTRLTVV.

The V gene is TRBV20-1, the J gene TRBJ1-4; no reliable D call. Germline CDR1 reads DFQATT; CDR2 reads SNEGSKA (reference sequence). The CDR3 is made up of 8 amino acids. V shed 6 bases and J shed 8 bases, with 1 base lying between them. The CDR3 nucleotides read TGCAGTGCCGAAAAACTGTTTTTT. Translating it yields CSAEKLFF.

This sequence joins TRBV10-3 and TRBJ2-6, with D uncertain. V was shortened by 5 bases and J by 4 bases, with 18 bases between the two germline ends. The CDR3 runs 17 residues. Germline CDR1 ENHRY, CDR2 SYGVKD. The CDR3 bases are TGTGCCATCAGTCCGGGCCTACAGACGGTCGGGGCCAACGTCCTGACTTTC. Its protein product is CAISPGLQTVGANVLTF.

J is TRBJ2-5 and V is TRBV2; unclear D gene. Germline values: CDR1 SNHLY, CDR2 FYNNEI. The CDR3 is 15 residues long. Trimming left V 1 base short and J 1 base short, with 10 bases between. CDR3 in DNA: TGTGCCAGCAGTGAAGGACTGGCCTCCCAAGAGACCCAGTACTTC. It encodes CASSEGLASQETQYF.

The CDR3 nucleotides read TGTGCCACCAGCAGAGAACGACTAGCTGAGCAGTTCTTC. Its translation: CATSRERLAEQFF. This chain links TRBV15 with TRBJ2-1; 7 bases are shared with TRBD2. The CDR3 totals 13 residues. J gave up 9 bases and V 0 bases, and 2 bases lay outside the gene matches. Germline CDR1 LNHNV, CDR2 YYDKDF (reference sequence).

The chain joins TRBV7-2 to TRBJ2-7; TRBD1 matches 8 bases. The CDR3 is 15 amino acids. Trimming removed 2 bases from V and 2 bases from J; junction bases left unmatched: 5. Germline V gene data show CDR1 as SGHTA and CDR2 as FQGNSA. CDR3 amino acids: CASSLSAGGTYEQYF. The CDR3 bases are TGTGCCAGCAGCTTATCGGCAGGGGGCACCTACGAGCAGTACTTC.

This clone was observed a single time. The chain has TRBV15 and TRBJ2-3; 13 nucleotides agree with TRBD2. The CDR3 runs 19 residues. V lost 1 base and J lost 4; bases outside the gene matches: 11. Germline assignment: CDR1 LNHNV and CDR2 YYDKDF (reference sequence). Written as DNA, the CDR3 is TGTGCCACCAGCAGAGCTTGGACTAGCGGGAGTGGGAAGCCAGATACGCAGTATTTT. Translated: CATSRAWTSGSGKPDTQYF.

The CDR3 loop is CASSSGTSGTYEQYF. DNA for the CDR3: TGTGCCAGTAGTTCGGGGACTAGCGGAACCTACGAGCAGTACTTC. The chain has TRBV19 and TRBJ2-7; 11 bases are shared with TRBD2. The germline gives CDR1 LNHDA, CDR2 SQIVND (reference sequence). Trimming cost V 5 bases and J 2 bases; bases outside gene matches: 5. CDR3 length equals 15 residues.

The V and J genes are TRBV10-3 and TRBJ2-7; TRBD1 agrees at 8 bases. V shed 11 bases, J shed 2 bases, and the junction held 5 bases outside the gene matches. The germline gives CDR1 ENHRY, CDR2 SYGVKD. This CDR3 has 12 residues. CDR3: CAASRGPYEQYF. The CDR3 region has the DNA TGTGCCGCCAGCAGGGGGCCCTACGAGCAGTACTTC.